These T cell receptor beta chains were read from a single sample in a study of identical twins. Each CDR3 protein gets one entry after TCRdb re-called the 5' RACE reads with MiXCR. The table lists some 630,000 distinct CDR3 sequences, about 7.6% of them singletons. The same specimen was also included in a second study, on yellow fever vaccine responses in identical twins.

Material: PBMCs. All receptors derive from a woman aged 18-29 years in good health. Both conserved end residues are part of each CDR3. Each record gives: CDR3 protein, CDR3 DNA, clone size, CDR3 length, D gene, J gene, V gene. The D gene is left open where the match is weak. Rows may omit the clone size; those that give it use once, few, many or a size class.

cdr3_aa: CASGFIQGNTGELFF
cdr3_nt: TGTGCTAGTGGTTTCATCCAGGGAAACACCGGGGAGCTGTTTTTT
clone_size: few
cdr3_length: 15
d_call: .
j_call: TRBJ2-2
v_call: TRBV12-5

cdr3_aa: CASSLWDQPQETQYF
cdr3_nt: TGTGCCAGCAGTTTATGGGACCAGCCTCAAGAGACCCAGTACTTC
clone_size: few
cdr3_length: 15
d_call: .
j_call: TRBJ2-5
v_call: TRBV28

cdr3_aa: CATSSLDSYEQYF
cdr3_nt: TGTGCCACCAGCTCCCTGGATTCCTACGAGCAGTACTTC
clone_size: many
cdr3_length: 13
d_call: .
j_call: TRBJ2-7
v_call: TRBV24-1

cdr3_aa: CASSLPLISQPTDTQYF
cdr3_nt: TGTGCCAGCAGCTTACCCCTCATATCTCAACCTACAGATACGCAGTATTTT
clone_size: many
cdr3_length: 17
d_call: .
j_call: TRBJ2-3
v_call: TRBV7-2

cdr3_aa: CAISRQGRGNEQFF
cdr3_nt: TGTGCCATCAGTCGACAGGGGCGCGGGAATGAGCAGTTCTTC
clone_size: many
cdr3_length: 14
d_call: TRBD1
j_call: TRBJ2-1
v_call: TRBV10-3

cdr3_aa: CASSFRRVLYF
cdr3_nt: TGTGCCAGCAGTTTTAGACGGGTCCTGTACTTC
clone_size: many
cdr3_length: 11
d_call: .
j_call: TRBJ2-7
v_call: TRBV12-3/TRBV12-4

cdr3_aa: CASSLSPDRATEAFF
cdr3_nt: TGTGCCAGCAGTCTCTCTCCCGACAGGGCCACTGAAGCTTTCTTT
clone_size: .
cdr3_length: 15
d_call: TRBD1
j_call: TRBJ1-1
v_call: TRBV27

cdr3_aa: CASSQGLAQSTDTQYF
cdr3_nt: TGCGCCAGCAGCCAAGGACTAGCGCAGAGCACAGATACGCAGTATTTT
clone_size: many
cdr3_length: 16
d_call: TRBD2
j_call: TRBJ2-3
v_call: TRBV5-1

cdr3_aa: CASSEAQGAPNEQFF
cdr3_nt: TGTGCCAGCAGTGAAGCTCAGGGGGCGCCGAATGAGCAGTTCTTC
clone_size: many
cdr3_length: 15
d_call: TRBD1
j_call: TRBJ2-1
v_call: TRBV25-1

cdr3_aa: CASSRGREGQYSAFF
cdr3_nt: TGTGCCAGCAGTAGGGGGCGCGAGGGCCAATATAGCGCTTTCTTT
clone_size: once
cdr3_length: 15
d_call: TRBD1
j_call: TRBJ1-1
v_call: TRBV2

cdr3_aa: CASSRRDRGFYEQFF
cdr3_nt: TGTGCCAGCAGCCGACGGGACAGGGGTTTTTATGAGCAGTTCTTC
clone_size: many
cdr3_length: 15
d_call: TRBD1
j_call: TRBJ2-1
v_call: TRBV7-9

cdr3_aa: CASTHSKGGSYNEQFF
cdr3_nt: TGTGCCAGCACCCATTCGAAAGGGGGCTCCTACAATGAGCAGTTCTTC
clone_size: .
cdr3_length: 16
d_call: .
j_call: TRBJ2-1
v_call: TRBV14

cdr3_aa: CSATSGGAEETQYF
cdr3_nt: TGCAGTGCTACAAGCGGGGGGGCGGAAGAGACCCAGTACTTC
clone_size: few
cdr3_length: 14
d_call: TRBD2
j_call: TRBJ2-5
v_call: TRBV20-1

cdr3_aa: CASSEGVAGVGETQYF
cdr3_nt: TGTGCCAGCAGTGAAGGAGTAGCGGGAGTGGGCGAGACCCAGTACTTC
clone_size: .
cdr3_length: 16
d_call: TRBD2
j_call: TRBJ2-5
v_call: TRBV25-1

cdr3_aa: CASSALQGWGTFF
cdr3_nt: TGTGCCAGCAGTGCCTTACAGGGGTGGGGAACTTTCTTT
clone_size: many
cdr3_length: 13
d_call: TRBD1
j_call: TRBJ1-1
v_call: TRBV28

cdr3_aa: CASSPSRTGEQYF
cdr3_nt: TGTGCCAGCTCACCGAGTCGGACAGGGGAGCAGTACTTC
clone_size: few
cdr3_length: 13
d_call: TRBD1
j_call: TRBJ2-7
v_call: TRBV18

cdr3_aa: CASSHAPGQTNQPQHF
cdr3_nt: TGTGCCAGCAGCCATGCGCCGGGACAGACCAATCAGCCCCAGCATTTT
clone_size: many
cdr3_length: 16
d_call: TRBD1
j_call: TRBJ1-5
v_call: TRBV5-5

cdr3_aa: CASSLVVNEQYF
cdr3_nt: TGTGCCAGCAGTTTAGTAGTGAACGAGCAGTACTTC
clone_size: many
cdr3_length: 12
d_call: .
j_call: TRBJ2-7
v_call: TRBV12-3/TRBV12-4

cdr3_aa: CSVVVPNTGELFF
cdr3_nt: TGCAGCGTTGTAGTACCGAACACCGGGGAGCTGTTTTTT
clone_size: .
cdr3_length: 13
d_call: .
j_call: TRBJ2-2
v_call: TRBV29-1

cdr3_aa: CASSGAAIVAGELFF
cdr3_nt: TGTGCCAGCAGTGGTGCCGCTATCGTGGCCGGGGAGCTGTTTTTT
clone_size: .
cdr3_length: 15
d_call: .
j_call: TRBJ2-2
v_call: TRBV6-1

cdr3_aa: CASSFVGTNTGELFF
cdr3_nt: TGCGCCAGCAGCTTTGTGGGAACGAACACCGGGGAGCTGTTTTTT
clone_size: many
cdr3_length: 15
d_call: .
j_call: TRBJ2-2
v_call: TRBV5-1

cdr3_aa: CSARDLAGVTNEQFF
cdr3_nt: TGCAGTGCTAGAGACCTAGCGGGAGTTACCAATGAGCAGTTCTTC
clone_size: .
cdr3_length: 15
d_call: TRBD2
j_call: TRBJ2-1
v_call: TRBV20-1

cdr3_aa: CASSGGGGRREQYF
cdr3_nt: TGCGCCAGCAGCGGGGGAGGGGGGCGACGGGAGCAGTACTTC
clone_size: .
cdr3_length: 14
d_call: .
j_call: TRBJ2-7
v_call: TRBV10-2

cdr3_aa: CASSHVAESYNEQFF
cdr3_nt: TGCGCCAGCAGCCACGTAGCGGAATCCTACAATGAGCAGTTCTTC
clone_size: many
cdr3_length: 15
d_call: .
j_call: TRBJ2-1
v_call: TRBV5-1

cdr3_aa: CASSRTSGNYNEQFF
cdr3_nt: TGTGCCAGCAGTAGGACTAGCGGCAACTACAATGAGCAGTTCTTC
clone_size: many
cdr3_length: 15
d_call: TRBD2
j_call: TRBJ2-1
v_call: TRBV12-3/TRBV12-4

cdr3_aa: CASSLNRYNEQFF
cdr3_nt: TGCGCCAGCAGCTTGAACAGGTACAATGAGCAGTTCTTC
clone_size: many
cdr3_length: 13
d_call: .
j_call: TRBJ2-1
v_call: TRBV5-1

cdr3_aa: CASSLNRMGLEDEQFF
cdr3_nt: TGTGCCAGCAGCTTAAACCGAATGGGACTAGAAGATGAGCAGTTCTTC
clone_size: .
cdr3_length: 16
d_call: TRBD2
j_call: TRBJ2-1
v_call: TRBV7-3

cdr3_aa: CASSPRGGEDTAYEQYF
cdr3_nt: TGCGCCAGCAGCCCCCGAGGGGGTGAGGACACAGCTTACGAGCAGTACTTC
clone_size: .
cdr3_length: 17
d_call: .
j_call: TRBJ2-7
v_call: TRBV5-1

cdr3_aa: CASGISGPTGELFF
cdr3_nt: TGTGCCAGCGGTATTAGCGGGCCGACCGGGGAGCTGTTTTTT
clone_size: many
cdr3_length: 14
d_call: TRBD2
j_call: TRBJ2-2
v_call: TRBV12-3/TRBV12-4

cdr3_aa: CASSQVGASNQPQHF
cdr3_nt: TGCGCCAGCAGCCAAGTCGGGGCTAGCAATCAGCCCCAGCATTTT
clone_size: many
cdr3_length: 15
d_call: .
j_call: TRBJ1-5
v_call: TRBV4-1

cdr3_aa: CASSLRETGETQYF
cdr3_nt: TGTGCCAGTAGTTTGAGGGAGACCGGGGAGACCCAGTACTTC
clone_size: .
cdr3_length: 14
d_call: .
j_call: TRBJ2-5
v_call: TRBV19

cdr3_aa: CASSEETGEDSNQPQHF
cdr3_nt: TGTGCCAGCAGCGAAGAGACAGGGGAGGATAGCAATCAGCCCCAGCATTTT
clone_size: few
cdr3_length: 17
d_call: .
j_call: TRBJ1-5
v_call: TRBV21-1

cdr3_aa: CSVGQNSNQPQHF
cdr3_nt: TGCAGCGTAGGACAGAATAGCAATCAGCCCCAGCATTTT
clone_size: many
cdr3_length: 13
d_call: .
j_call: TRBJ1-5
v_call: TRBV29-1

cdr3_aa: CSVVQGNTEAFF
cdr3_nt: TGCAGCGTTGTACAGGGGAACACTGAAGCTTTCTTT
clone_size: many
cdr3_length: 12
d_call: .
j_call: TRBJ1-1
v_call: TRBV29-1

cdr3_aa: CASSRRGLAGKDTQYF
cdr3_nt: TGTGCCAGCAGCCGTAGGGGACTAGCGGGGAAAGATACGCAGTATTTT
clone_size: .
cdr3_length: 16
d_call: TRBD2
j_call: TRBJ2-3
v_call: TRBV28

cdr3_aa: CATSTIASEQFF
cdr3_nt: TGTGCCACCAGCACCATAGCGAGTGAGCAGTTCTTC
clone_size: few
cdr3_length: 12
d_call: .
j_call: TRBJ2-1
v_call: TRBV15

cdr3_aa: CASSIRDRADKGSYNEQFF
cdr3_nt: TGCGCCAGCAGCATCCGCGACAGGGCCGATAAGGGCTCCTACAATGAGCAGTTCTTC
clone_size: many
cdr3_length: 19
d_call: TRBD1
j_call: TRBJ2-1
v_call: TRBV5-1

cdr3_aa: CAISGGGSPYGYTF
cdr3_nt: TGTGCCATCAGTGGAGGGGGCTCCCCTTATGGCTACACCTTC
clone_size: .
cdr3_length: 14
d_call: TRBD1
j_call: TRBJ1-2
v_call: TRBV10-3

cdr3_aa: CASSQVRGTNTGELFF
cdr3_nt: TGTGCCAGCAGCCAAGTGCGGGGAACGAACACCGGGGAGCTGTTTTTT
clone_size: .
cdr3_length: 16
d_call: .
j_call: TRBJ2-2
v_call: TRBV4-2

cdr3_aa: CASSFTGPLYEQYF
cdr3_nt: TGTGCCAGTAGTTTTACGGGCCCCCTCTACGAGCAGTACTTC
clone_size: .
cdr3_length: 14
d_call: .
j_call: TRBJ2-7
v_call: TRBV19

cdr3_aa: CSVSNTEAFF
cdr3_nt: TGCAGTGTTAGTAACACTGAAGCTTTCTTT
clone_size: .
cdr3_length: 10
d_call: .
j_call: TRBJ1-1
v_call: TRBV20-1

cdr3_aa: CASSFGPRAGDNEQFF
cdr3_nt: TGTGCCAGCAGTTTCGGGCCGCGGGCAGGGGACAATGAGCAGTTCTTC
clone_size: .
cdr3_length: 16
d_call: .
j_call: TRBJ2-1
v_call: TRBV12-3/TRBV12-4

cdr3_aa: CASSLSRTGTKNIQYF
cdr3_nt: TGTGCCAGCAGTTTATCCCGGACAGGGACCAAAAACATTCAGTACTTC
clone_size: many
cdr3_length: 16
d_call: TRBD1
j_call: TRBJ2-4
v_call: TRBV27

cdr3_aa: CSARAPGQGISETQYF
cdr3_nt: TGCAGTGCTAGAGCCCCGGGACAGGGGATCTCGGAGACCCAGTACTTC
clone_size: .
cdr3_length: 16
d_call: TRBD1
j_call: TRBJ2-5
v_call: TRBV20-1

cdr3_aa: CASSTTPGQGSTEAFF
cdr3_nt: TGTGCCAGCAGTACAACGCCTGGACAGGGATCCACTGAAGCTTTCTTT
clone_size: many
cdr3_length: 16
d_call: TRBD1
j_call: TRBJ1-1
v_call: TRBV12-3/TRBV12-4

cdr3_aa: CSEISGGGSNEQFF
cdr3_nt: TGCAGTGAGATTAGCGGGGGGGGATCCAATGAGCAGTTCTTC
clone_size: .
cdr3_length: 14
d_call: TRBD2
j_call: TRBJ2-1
v_call: TRBV20-1

cdr3_aa: CASSSTGGMYTGELFF
cdr3_nt: TGCGCCAGCAGCTCCACAGGGGGCATGTATACCGGGGAGCTGTTTTTT
clone_size: few
cdr3_length: 16
d_call: TRBD1
j_call: TRBJ2-2
v_call: TRBV5-1

cdr3_aa: CASSHPKGRETQYF
cdr3_nt: TGTGCCAGCAGTCATCCGAAAGGGCGGGAGACCCAGTACTTC
clone_size: .
cdr3_length: 14
d_call: .
j_call: TRBJ2-5
v_call: TRBV25-1

cdr3_aa: CASRLQLNGNQPQHF
cdr3_nt: TGTGCCAGCAGACTCCAACTTAATGGCAATCAGCCCCAGCATTTT
clone_size: few
cdr3_length: 15
d_call: .
j_call: TRBJ1-5
v_call: TRBV28

cdr3_aa: CASRGGSSDTQYF
cdr3_nt: TGCGCCAGCAGGGGGGGGTCCTCAGATACGCAGTATTTT
clone_size: few
cdr3_length: 13
d_call: TRBD2
j_call: TRBJ2-3
v_call: TRBV10-2

cdr3_aa: CASSYSETSGSSDEQFF
cdr3_nt: TGTGCCAGCAGTTACTCCGAGACTAGCGGGAGTTCCGATGAGCAGTTCTTC
clone_size: many
cdr3_length: 17
d_call: TRBD2
j_call: TRBJ2-1
v_call: TRBV6-5

cdr3_aa: CSAGLPQGEKLFF
cdr3_nt: TGCAGTGCTGGCCTCCCTCAGGGCGAAAAACTGTTTTTT
clone_size: .
cdr3_length: 13
d_call: .
j_call: TRBJ1-4
v_call: TRBV20-1

cdr3_aa: CSVDRGAGTDTQYF
cdr3_nt: TGCAGCGTCGATAGGGGAGCTGGCACAGATACGCAGTATTTT
clone_size: few
cdr3_length: 14
d_call: .
j_call: TRBJ2-3
v_call: TRBV29-1